A single sample gave rise to the 7 T cell receptor beta chains below, sequenced in a study of PD-1 blockade in classical Hodgkin lymphoma (dated by TCRdb to about 2020). Library preparation was by the immunoSEQ multiplex PCR assay. The immuneACCESS repertoire file appears here via TCRdb, limited to in-frame rearrangements. These files lack a portion of the clones; in checked studies, under half of the deficit traces to unresolved V genes, and the cause of the others is not known. The sample table records about 40,000 clones; around four fifths of these occur just once. The ten biggest clones cover about an eighth of the sample. This specimen's time point label, interpreted: cycle 1 day 1 (C1D1), immediately before nivolumab initiation. Every trial patient had relapsed following autologous stem cell transplantation, and prior brentuximab vedotin exposure was what differed among cohorts A, B and C.

Sequencing used peripheral blood mononuclear cells (PBMCs), obtained at baseline. These TCRs come from a human donor with classical Hodgkin lymphoma.

The chain has TRBV2 and TRBJ1-3; possible D gene TRBD1, 5 bases. The germline V gene has CDR1 SNHLY and CDR2 FYNNEI. This CDR3 comprises 15 residues. V dropped 4 bases and J dropped 2 bases, with 12 bases sitting between them. CDR3 coding DNA: TGTGCCAGCAGTGTCAGGGTAGCACCTGGAAACACCATATATTTT. As protein: CASSVRVAPGNTIYF.

This clone has only one observation. The V gene is TRBV15, the J gene TRBJ2-3, with D uncertain. CDR1 is LNHNV and CDR2 is YYDKDF in the germline V gene (reference sequence). This CDR3 is 13 amino acids long. The germline V and J ends were trimmed by 4 bases and 6 bases, with 11 bases remaining between them. DNA for the CDR3: TGTGCCACCAGCAACCGGGCCCTTGATACGCAGTATTTT. Translated: CATSNRALDTQYF.

This rearrangement joins TRBV5-5 to TRBJ2-2; TRBD2 aligns across 13 bases. The CDR3 totals 16 residues. The trim removed 1 base at V and 4 bases at J, leaving 1 base unmatched. Germline V lookup: CDR1 SGHKS, CDR2 YYEKEE (reference sequence). The CDR3 is CASSLTSGGVTGELFF. CDR3 coding DNA: TGTGCCAGCAGCTTGACTAGCGGGGGGGTCACCGGGGAGCTGTTTTTT. The full variable domain, in which reference TRBV5-5 and TRBJ2-2 provide the parts outside the CDR3, is DAGVTQSPTHLIKTRGQQVTLRCSPISGHKSVSWYQQVLGQGPQFIFQYYEKEERGRGNFPDRFSARQFPNYSSELNVNALLLGDSALYLCASSLTSGGVTGELFFGEGSRLTVL.

With regard to this clone: A read error may account for a junction end that differs from germline. The same CDR3 is also encoded by other DNA sequences in this sample. The chain combines TRBV30 with TRBJ1-2; no firm D call. The germline CDR1 and CDR2 sequences are GTSNPN and SVGIG (reference sequence). This CDR3 is built from 14 residues. CDR3 in amino acids: CAWSTGGFGYGYTF. The CDR3 bases are TGCGCCTGGAGTACCGGTGGGTTCGGCTATGGCTACACCTTC.

V usage is TRBV2 and J usage is TRBJ2-7, with D possibly being TRBD2 (5 bases). The CDR3 length is 14 residues. V was trimmed by 6 bases and J by 1 base, leaving 13 bases between them. CDR1 is SNHLY and CDR2 is FYNNEI in the germline V gene. As DNA, the CDR3 is TGTGCCAGCAGCGCCGGGATTACATCCTACGAGCAGTACTTC. It yields the protein CASSAGITSYEQYF.

This chain links TRBV15 with TRBJ1-1; weak D call: TRBD1 (6 bases). The length of the CDR3 is 16 residues. Germline CDR1 LNHNV, CDR2 YYDKDF (reference sequence). The V and J ends lost 1 base and 3 bases respectively, with 15 bases between them. The CDR3 protein is CATSRVGGARDTEAFF. The CDR3 DNA reads as TGTGCCACCAGCAGAGTTGGGGGCGCGAGGGACACTGAAGCTTTCTTT.

V and J are TRBV12-5 and TRBJ1-1; D is unclear. The length of the CDR3 is 13 residues. Trimming pared 1 base from V and 4 bases from J, leaving 7 bases between. Germline CDR1 reads LGHNT; CDR2 reads FRNRAP. The CDR3 region is CASGLGPSTEAFF. The CDR3 DNA follows: TGTGCTAGTGGTTTGGGCCCGAGCACTGAAGCTTTCTTT.